The clone carrying this T cell receptor (beta chain) was seen once. The sample belongs to a study of blood T cell repertoires in COVID-19. About the study: From the United States, Italy and Spain came samples of acute and convalescent COVID-19. T cells, B-cell-depleted T cells, or PBMCs supplied cDNA or gDNA.

Seattle-derived patients entered the study during active infection and were followed longitudinally. In the study's own analysis: Scientists estimated how many nucleated cells there were by amplifying reference gene primers. Libraries were prepared by immunoSEQ multiplex PCR; TCRdb keeps only in-frame clonotypes and omits some of them. The DNA gave D and trimming, while V, J and clone size come from that table. This table has 300,000 to 350,000 clones, approximately 86% appearing once. Trimming removed 8 bases at V and 8 bases at J, with 12 bases between. CDR1 LGHDT and CDR2 YNNKEL come from the germline V gene (reference sequence). The CDR3 sequence is 11 residues long.

Material for sequencing was peripheral blood. This receptor was identified in a man aged 25 to 40 with COVID-19, enrolled during active disease. The J gene is TRBJ1-2, the V gene TRBV3-1 (or the pseudogene TRBV3-2); a weak D match, TRBD1 (6 bases). The CDR3 nucleotides are TGTGCCAGCGGCAACAGGGACGGCTACACCTTC. Translating gives CASGNRDGYTF.